What follows are 27 T cell receptor beta chains derived from one specimen sequenced in a study of cytomegalovirus exposure and HLA in healthy donors. With 60 Vbeta and 13 Jbeta primers, the PCR was carried out. Produced via immunoSEQ multiplex PCR; TCRdb's table is partial and in-frame only. The sample lists 110,000 to 150,000 clones, around three quarters occurring once. What was sequenced was PBMCs. The origin of the receptors is a woman aged 55-70 years in good health and CMV-seropositive.

This chain links TRBV28 with TRBJ1-2, with TRBD1 identical over 7 bases. Germline-derived CDR1 and CDR2 are MDHEN and SYDVKM. CDR3 length: 14 amino acids. V trimming: 7 bases; J trimming: 5 bases; junction bases outside the gene matches: 10. CDR3 sequence: CASILKDRRYGYTF. For the CDR3, the DNA is TGTGCCAGCATCCTCAAGGACAGGAGATATGGCTACACCTTC.

In this sample, this clone turned up a few times. The V and J genes are TRBV2 and TRBJ2-1, with D possibly matching TRBD1 (5 bases). This CDR3 spans 12 amino acids. Trimming shortened V by 7 bases and J by 5 bases, and 9 bases separated the two germline ends. The germline CDR1 and CDR2 sequences are SNHLY and FYNNEI. The CDR3 DNA reads TGTGCCAGCACTGGACAACACAATGAGCAGTTCTTC. Translated: CASTGQHNEQFF. Combining the CDR3 with reference TRBV2 and TRBJ2-1 gives the whole variable domain EPEVTQTPSHQVTQMGQEVILRCVPISNHLYFYWYRQILGQKVEFLVSFYNNEISEKSEIFDDQFSVERPDGSNFTLKIRSTKLEDSAMYFCASTGQHNEQFFGPGTRLTVL.

The CDR3 region has the DNA TGTGCCAGCAGCTTACGACAGGGGGGCGGTCAGCCCCAGCATTTT. It encodes CASSLRQGGGQPQHF. The rearrangement links TRBV7-8 to TRBJ1-5; 9 positions match TRBD1. The V segment lost 2 bases and the J segment 6 bases; nucleotides outside the gene matches: 5. The CDR3 covers 15 residues. The germline CDR1 and CDR2 sequences are SGHVS and FQNEAQ.

This clone was seen a few times. The chain uses TRBV28 and TRBJ1-5, with 7 bases aligning to TRBD1. V shed 6 bases, J shed 3 bases, and the junction held 2 bases outside the gene matches. The CDR3 is 13 residues long. Germline values: CDR1 MDHEN, CDR2 SYDVKM. CDR3 amino acids: CASRGTVNQPQHF. The CDR3 nucleotides are TGTGCCAGCAGGGGGACAGTCAATCAGCCCCAGCATTTT.

V usage is TRBV7-2 and J usage is TRBJ2-7; TRBD1 matches at 7 bases. The V segment lost 5 bases and the J segment 4 bases; nucleotides outside the gene matches: 11. Germline CDR1 SGHTA, CDR2 FQGNSA. This CDR3 region has 15 residues. This chain's CDR3 is CASSRDRAVVYEQYF. As DNA, the CDR3 is TGTGCCAGCAGCCGAGACAGGGCGGTAGTGTACGAGCAGTACTTC.

The chain joins TRBV27 to TRBJ1-1, with TRBD1 matching over 7 bases. Trimming took 5 bases from V and 0 from J; bases not matched to a gene: 6. This CDR3 has 15 amino acids. Germline lookup yields CDR1 MNHEY and CDR2 SMNVEV (reference sequence). The CDR3 DNA is TGTGCCAGCAGTCAATTAGGACAGGTGAACACTGAAGCTTTCTTT. Translation: CASSQLGQVNTEAFF.

This clone was counted only a few times. V and J are TRBV5-1 and TRBJ2-3; D perhaps matches TRBD2 (5 bases). The CDR3 has 14 amino acids. V gave up 7 bases and J gave up 0 bases, with 12 bases separating them. Germline CDR1 SGHRS, CDR2 YFSETQ. The chain's CDR3 is CASRGPGSTDTQYF. In DNA form, the CDR3 reads TGCGCCAGCCGCGGCCCGGGGAGCACAGATACGCAGTATTTT.

The chain is built from TRBV9 and TRBJ2-1; maybe TRBD1 (5 bases). Germline assignment: CDR1 SGDLS and CDR2 YYNGEE. This CDR3 comprises 15 residues. The V gene lost 0 bases and the J gene lost 4 bases, with 11 bases spanning the gap. The CDR3 region has the DNA TGTGCCAGCAGCGTAGAAGGGGCCGGGTACAATGAGCAGTTCTTC. This encodes CASSVEGAGYNEQFF.

In this sample, this clone turned up a few times. J is TRBJ1-2 and V is TRBV7-9, with 10 bases that match TRBD1. Trimming took 5 bases from V and 4 from J; bases not matched to a gene: 7. Germline assignment: CDR1 SEHNR and CDR2 FQNEAQ (reference sequence). The CDR3 spans 15 residues. DNA of the CDR3: TGTGCCAGCAGCCAAGGACAGGGGGAGGGCTATGGCTACACCTTC. Residues: CASSQGQGEGYGYTF.

The chain uses TRBV27 and TRBJ2-3; 12 bases align to TRBD2. This CDR3 has 19 residues. Germline lookup yields CDR1 MNHEY and CDR2 SMNVEV (reference sequence). The J segment lost 2 bases and the V segment lost 6 bases, leaving 15 bases of the junction unmatched. Written as DNA, the CDR3 is TGTGCCAGCAGATCCTTGGGCTGGACTAGCGGGACCAACACAGATACGCAGTATTTT. Its translation is CASRSLGWTSGTNTDTQYF.

CDR3 in amino acids: CASSRGRAYTF. The CDR3 nucleotides read TGTGCCAGCAGTAGGGGCAGGGCCTACACCTTC. The chain employs TRBV5-6 and TRBJ1-2; TRBD1 might be the D (5 bases). This CDR3 is 11 amino acids long. Germline CDR1 is SGHDT and CDR2 is YYEEEE. Trimming left V 5 bases short and J 10 bases short, with 12 bases between. Variable domain in full (rest from reference TRBV5-6 and TRBJ1-2): DAGVTQSPTHLIKTRGQQVTLRCSPKSGHDTVSWYQQALGQGPQFIFQYYEEEERQRGNFPDRFSGHQFPNYSSELNVNALLLGDSALYLCASSRGRAYTFGSGTRLTVV.

The gene calls are TRBV28 and TRBJ1-5, with no clear D. Germline lookup yields CDR1 MDHEN and CDR2 SYDVKM. CDR3 length: 16 amino acids. V lost 1 base and J 2 bases, leaving 12 bases between the germline ends. CDR3 protein: CASSLFFSFGNQPQHF. The CDR3 DNA sequence: TGTGCCAGCAGTTTATTCTTCAGTTTTGGCAATCAGCCCCAGCATTTT. The full variable domain, rest sourced from reference TRBV28 and TRBJ1-5, is DVKVTQSSRYLVKRTGEKVFLECVQDMDHENMFWYRQDPGLGLRLIYFSYDVKMKEKGDIPEGYSVSREKKERFSLILESASTNQTSMYLCASSLFFSFGNQPQHFGDGTRLSIL.

This rearrangement joins TRBV27 to TRBJ2-3; D gene uncertain. The germline CDR1 and CDR2 sequences are MNHEY and SMNVEV (reference sequence). This CDR3 spans 13 amino acids. V lost 3 bases and J lost 0, with 4 bases in between. The CDR3 DNA follows: TGTGCCAGCAGTTTCCTTAGCACAGATACGCAGTATTTT. Translation gives CASSFLSTDTQYF.

The chain employs TRBV28 and TRBJ2-2; 8 bases map to TRBD1. The CDR3 length is 15 residues. Germline trimming cut 3 bases from V and 4 bases from J; bases unmatched to any gene: 4. Germline CDR1 MDHEN, CDR2 SYDVKM. This chain's CDR3 is CASSLAGGVTGELFF. DNA for the CDR3: TGTGCCAGCAGTTTGGCAGGGGGCGTCACCGGGGAGCTGTTTTTT.

This clone was picked up a small number of times. V usage is TRBV5-6 and J usage is TRBJ2-1; D is unresolved. Trimming removed 7 bases from V and 6 bases from J, with 17 bases in between. The V gene's germline CDR1 is SGHDT and CDR2 YYEEEE. CDR3 length: 14 residues. CDR3 sequence: CASSWWAAPNEQFF. The DNA of the CDR3 is TGTGCCAGCTCCTGGTGGGCTGCTCCCAATGAGCAGTTCTTC.

The chain is built from TRBV18 and TRBJ2-7; maybe TRBD1 (5 bases). The CDR3 consists of 14 residues. Trimming took 1 base from V and 1 from J, leaving 8 bases between them. Germline V gene data show CDR1 as KGHSH and CDR2 as LQKENI. The CDR3 DNA reads TGTGCCAGCTCACCACAAGGGGTTTCCTACGAGCAGTACTTC. As protein: CASSPQGVSYEQYF. The entire variable domain, with the rest obtained from reference TRBV18 and TRBJ2-7, is as follows: NAGVMQNPRHLVRRRGQEARLRCSPMKGHSHVYWYRQLPEEGLKFMVYLQKENIIDESGMPKERFSAEFPKEGPSILRIQQVVRGDSAAYFCASSPQGVSYEQYFGPGTRLTVT.

This clone was found once. The V call is TRBV29-1, the J call TRBJ2-2, with D possibly being TRBD2 (6 bases). V was shortened by 4 bases and J by 4 bases, with 16 bases between the two germline ends. CDR3 length: 15 residues. The germline CDR1 and CDR2 sequences are SQVTM and ANQGSEA. CDR3 nucleotide sequence: TGCAGCGTTGTCGGGGGAGGCGGGGTCACCGGGGAGCTGTTTTTT. Its translation is CSVVGGGGVTGELFF.

The chain recombines TRBV6-6 with TRBJ2-3; 8 bases are shared with TRBD2. The CDR3 runs 15 residues. Unmatched junction bases numbered 4, after V lost 5 bases and J lost 0 bases. CDR1 is MNHNY and CDR2 is SVGAGI in the germline V gene (reference sequence). CDR3 sequence reads: CASSLTSGSTDTQYF. CDR3 DNA sequence: TGTGCCAGCAGTCTTACTAGCGGTAGCACAGATACGCAGTATTTT.

DNA of the CDR3: TGTGCCACCAGCTCAAGACAGACACTCTCCTACGAGCAGTACTTC. This codes for CATSSRQTLSYEQYF. This rearrangement joins TRBV15 to TRBJ2-7, with D tentatively TRBD1 (5 bases). The CDR3 extends over 15 amino acids. Germline CDR1 and CDR2: LNHNV and YYDKDF (reference sequence). The V and J ends lost 5 bases and 0 bases respectively, with 14 bases between them.

This clone has just a few counts. The chain uses TRBV6-5 and TRBJ1-1; a weak D match, TRBD1 (6 bases). The CDR3 is 14 residues long. Trimming left V 6 bases short and J 5 bases short, with 16 bases between. Looked up from germline, CDR1 is MNHEY and CDR2 is SVGAGI. Written as DNA, the CDR3 is TGTGCCAGCAGAACAACAGGGCCGGGAACTGAAGCTTTCTTT. Translated: CASRTTGPGTEAFF.

For the CDR3, the DNA is TGTGCCATCAGCGCGGGGGGGAATGAAAAACTGTTTTTT. It codes for CAISAGGNEKLFF. This sequence joins TRBV10-3 and TRBJ1-4; perhaps TRBD1 as D (5 bases). Germline CDR1 and CDR2: ENHRY and SYGVKD. V was shortened by 6 bases and J by 5 bases, with 10 bases between the two germline ends. The CDR3 totals 13 residues.

V usage is TRBV29-1 and J usage is TRBJ1-1, with D maybe TRBD1 (5 bases). V was pared by 5 bases and J by 1 base, with 17 bases between. Germline CDR1 reads SQVTM; CDR2 reads ANQGSEA. The CDR3 length is 15 residues. DNA of the CDR3: TGCAGCGTTTCCCCCAACCAGGGAACGAACACTGAAGCTTTCTTT. Translating it yields CSVSPNQGTNTEAFF. Drawing the rest from reference TRBV29-1 and TRBJ1-1, the complete variable domain is SAVISQKPSRDICQRGTSLTIQCQVDSQVTMMFWYRQQPGQSLTLIATANQGSEATYESGFVIDKFPISRPNLTFSTLTVSNMSPEDSSIYLCSVSPNQGTNTEAFFGQGTRLTVV.

V is TRBV5-1 and J is TRBJ2-2, with TRBD2 matching 10 bases. Germline values: CDR1 SGHRS, CDR2 YFSETQ. The CDR3 sequence is 16 residues long. The V and J ends lost 3 bases and 5 bases, in that order; junction bases with no gene match: 7. The CDR3 here is CASSSLAGSATGELFF. CDR3 sequence (DNA): TGCGCCAGCAGCTCACTAGCGGGGTCAGCGACCGGGGAGCTGTTTTTT.

The CDR3 sequence is CASGSTGPNQPQHF. The CDR3 DNA sequence: TGTGCCAGCGGCTCGACAGGGCCCAATCAGCCCCAGCATTTT. J is TRBJ1-5 and V is TRBV28, with 7 nucleotides matching TRBD1. The ends lost 8 bases at V and 3 bases at J; junction bases unmatched: 7. The germline V gene has CDR1 MDHEN and CDR2 SYDVKM. This CDR3 spans 14 amino acids.

This chain connects TRBV15 to TRBJ1-3; TRBD1 matches at 9 bases. The length of the CDR3 is 16 residues. Trimming at V came to 5 bases and at J to 4 bases, leaving 9 bases not matched to a gene. Germline V CDR1 and CDR2: LNHNV, YYDKDF (reference sequence). The CDR3 protein is CATSEGTGKTGNTIYF. CDR3 bases: TGTGCCACCAGCGAGGGGACAGGGAAAACCGGAAACACCATATATTTT.

This chain uses TRBV2 with TRBJ2-7; TRBD2 matches at 12 bases. The ends lost 9 bases at V and 6 bases at J; junction bases unmatched: 6. Germline CDR1 and CDR2: SNHLY and FYNNEI. This CDR3 has 13 amino acids. The CDR3 sequence: CASRTSGIGEQYF. In DNA form, the CDR3 reads TGTGCCAGTAGGACTAGCGGGATAGGCGAGCAGTACTTC.

J is TRBJ2-1 and V is TRBV6-1, with a tentative D call TRBD2 (6 bases). CDR1 and CDR2 from the germline V gene are MNHNS and SASEGT. The CDR3 has 13 residues. Trimming pared 3 bases from V and 7 bases from J, leaving 10 bases between. DNA for the CDR3: TGTGCCAGCAGTGACGGGAGTAGGAATGAGCAGTTCTTC. It yields the protein CASSDGSRNEQFF.